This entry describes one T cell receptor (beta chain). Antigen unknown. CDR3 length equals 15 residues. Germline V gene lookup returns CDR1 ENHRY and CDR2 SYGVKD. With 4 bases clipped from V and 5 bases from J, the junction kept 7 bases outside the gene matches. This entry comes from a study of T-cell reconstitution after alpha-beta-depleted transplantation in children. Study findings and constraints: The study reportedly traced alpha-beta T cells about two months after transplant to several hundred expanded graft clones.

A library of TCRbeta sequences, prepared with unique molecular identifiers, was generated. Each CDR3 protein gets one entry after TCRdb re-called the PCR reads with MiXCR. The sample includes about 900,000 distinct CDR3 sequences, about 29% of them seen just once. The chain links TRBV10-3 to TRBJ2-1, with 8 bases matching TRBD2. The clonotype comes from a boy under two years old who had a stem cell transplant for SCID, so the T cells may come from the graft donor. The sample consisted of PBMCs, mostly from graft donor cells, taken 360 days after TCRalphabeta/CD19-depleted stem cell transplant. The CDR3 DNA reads TGTGCCATCAGTGCCCTAGCGGGTAAAAACAATGAGCAGTTCTTC. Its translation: CAISALAGKNNEQFF.